Included here is one T cell receptor beta chain sequence, with context. The target antigen is unknown. This table comes from immunoSEQ multiplex PCR, and its TCRdb copy is limited to in-frame clones, with some not included. The profile covers 31,000 or so clones, with about two thirds appearing a single time and 3% to 4% taken by the ten largest. This specimen belongs to a study of vaccination effects on CD4 cells after COVID-19. General study findings and limits: Clones induced by infection and by vaccine showed marked clonal contraction late after vaccination. Small numbers of convalescent patients limited the study. It also lacked early post-infection timepoints.

The germline V gene encodes CDR1 SGHRS and CDR2 YFSETQ. The V gene lost 0 bases and the J gene lost 0 bases, with 9 bases spanning the gap. The CDR3 is 15 residues long. Culture proceeded for 9 to 11 days, and CD4+ T cells were then isolated. None of the vaccinated had previously contracted SARS-CoV-2, and their nucleocapsid antibodies tested negative. A half-volume exchange with IL-2 medium occurred on days 3 and 7. The input for sequencing was CD4+ T cells from PBMCs cultured without peptide, taken before COVID-19 vaccination. The chain employs TRBV5-1 and TRBJ2-5; no clear D gene. The receptor's source is a human donor who received a COVID-19 vaccine. In DNA, the CDR3 is TGCGCCAGCAGCTTGGTGGGGTCAGACCAAGAGACCCAGTACTTC. This codes for CASSLVGSDQETQYF.